These 2 T cell receptor beta chains share one sample of origin, sequenced in a study of long-term antiretroviral therapy in people with HIV. The assay used was immunoSEQ (version v3.0), run at survey level. Profiling relied on immunoSEQ multiplex PCR, and the TCRdb table lists in-frame clones only, not all of them. The sample has over 25,000 clones; around 78% are singletons. The sequencing here drew on unsorted PBMCs, taken 1.5 years before starting antiretroviral therapy. These receptors were taken from a man younger than 35 with HIV.

The chain has TRBV10-3 and TRBJ2-7; D assignment may be TRBD1 or TRBD2 (5 bases each). CDR1 and CDR2 from the germline V gene are ENHRY and SYGVKD. This CDR3 contains 14 residues. V was shortened by 4 bases and J by 3 bases, with 13 bases between the two germline ends. The CDR3 region is CAISAEGTYYEQYF. CDR3 DNA sequence: TGTGCCATCAGTGCCGAGGGGACCTACTACGAGCAGTACTTC.

The chain is built from TRBV4-3 and TRBJ2-1, with D uncertain. Per germline, CDR1 LGHNA and CDR2 YSLEER. V shed 0 bases and J shed 6 bases, with 9 bases lying between them. The CDR3 length is 14 residues. The CDR3 region has the DNA TGCGCCAGCAGCCAAGACACCCTGATCAATGAGCAGTTCTTC. Protein product: CASSQDTLINEQFF.